These 2 T cell receptor beta chains were all obtained from the same sample, sequenced in a study of identical twins. TCRdb re-analysed the 5' RACE reads in MiXCR, keeping a single row per CDR3 protein. The repertoire holds some 1,700,000 distinct CDR3 sequences, with about 32% as singletons. Material for sequencing was cord blood. The receptors originated from a newborn girl in good health.

The rearrangement links TRBV10-3 to TRBJ1-1, with a possible D match to TRBD1 (5 bases). The germline V and J ends were trimmed by 6 bases and 3 bases, with 5 bases remaining between them. From germline, CDR1 is ENHRY and CDR2 SYGVKD. The CDR3 consists of 11 residues. In DNA form, the CDR3 reads TGTGCCATCAGGGGGGACACTGAAGCTTTCTTT. This codes for CAIRGDTEAFF.

This chain joins TRBV10-2 and TRBJ2-3; D tentatively fits TRBD1 or TRBD2 (5 bases each). Germline-derived CDR1 and CDR2 are WSHSY and SAAADI. V lost 8 bases to trimming and J lost 1 base, with 19 bases between them. There are 16 residues in the CDR3. The chain's CDR3 is CASYDGSSRGTDTQYF. The CDR3, as DNA: TGCGCCAGCTATGACGGCTCTAGCAGGGGCACAGATACGCAGTATTTT.